Each of the 14 T cell receptor beta chains below was sequenced from the same sample in a study (dated by TCRdb to 2015 to 2016). The method was RT-PCR. Sequencing was performed on an Illumina MiSeq. Starting from the raw public reads, TCRdb applied fastp trimming at Q25, assembled clones with MiXCR and retained in-frame beta chains. Entries are consolidated by CDR3 protein sequence, retaining the most common genes and DNA. The sample profile shows almost 700,000 distinct CDR3 sequences; 14% of them were found once. The ten largest clones add up to 3.6% of the sample. The sequencing sample was made of memory CD4+ T cells from blood. Source of these receptors: a female donor in good health, serving as a healthy control.

The sample holds a few counts of this clonotype. This chain links TRBV24-1 with TRBJ2-7, with a possible D match to TRBD1 (5 bases). V was shortened by 4 bases and J by 3 bases, with 9 bases between the two germline ends. The CDR3 loop spans 13 amino acids. Germline V lookup: CDR1 KGHDR, CDR2 SFDVKD. CDR3 sequence: CATSDSDSYEQYF. CDR3 sequence (DNA): TGTGCCACCAGTGACTCCGACAGCTACGAGCAGTACTTC.

The sample holds many counts of this clonotype. The V call is TRBV27, the J call TRBJ1-2, with a weak D call TRBD1 (6 bases). V was trimmed by 5 bases and J by 5 bases, leaving 18 bases between them. CDR1 and CDR2 from the germline V gene are MNHEY and SMNVEV (reference sequence). The CDR3 spans 15 residues. The CDR3 loop reads CASSLDPTRGYGYTF. The CDR3, as DNA: TGTGCCAGCAGTCTAGACCCTACCAGGGGATATGGCTACACCTTC.

This chain uses TRBV29-1 with TRBJ2-5; D remains ambiguous. The V end lost 4 bases, the J end lost 6 bases, and 3 bases lay between the germline ends. Germline CDR1 is SQVTM and CDR2 is ANQGSEA. The length of the CDR3 is 9 residues. The CDR3 nucleotides are TGCAGCGTTGCAAAGACCCAGTACTTC. Protein product: CSVAKTQYF.

This clonotype appeared once. The chain carries TRBV20-1 and TRBJ2-1, with 13 bases aligning to TRBD2. The V and J ends lost 3 bases and 10 bases, in that order; junction bases with no gene match: 6. CDR1 DFQATT and CDR2 SNEGSKA come from the germline V gene (reference sequence). This CDR3 spans 14 amino acids. CDR3 region: CSASAPGLAGEQFF. The CDR3 DNA follows: TGCAGTGCTAGTGCTCCGGGACTAGCGGGGGAGCAGTTCTTC.

The J gene is TRBJ1-2, the V gene TRBV27; 8 bases match TRBD1. The CDR3 runs 14 residues. After removal of 1 base from V and 7 bases from J, the junction contained 5 bases not matched to a gene. CDR1 and CDR2 from the germline V gene are MNHEY and SMNVEV (reference sequence). CDR3 nucleotides: TGTGCCAGCAGTTTATTAGGACAGGGTGGTGGCTACACCTTC. It encodes CASSLLGQGGGYTF.

The genes are TRBV9 and TRBJ1-1; TRBD1 matches 9 bases. CDR1 SGDLS and CDR2 YYNGEE come from the germline V gene. The CDR3 covers 15 residues. V trimming: 4 bases; J trimming: 3 bases; junction bases outside the gene matches: 7. Written as DNA, the CDR3 is TGTGCCAGCAGCCGAAGGACAGGGGTCGACACTGAAGCTTTCTTT. Protein: CASSRRTGVDTEAFF.

This clonotype has more than one count but fewer than ten. The chain links TRBV4-3 to TRBJ1-4, with a possible D match to TRBD1 (6 bases). CDR1 is LGHNA and CDR2 is YSLEER in the germline V gene. The CDR3 consists of 15 residues. The V gene lost 4 bases and the J gene lost 6 bases, with 15 bases spanning the gap. The CDR3 protein is CASSRQTGADEKLFF. The CDR3 DNA reads as TGCGCCAGCAGCCGGCAGACAGGTGCAGATGAAAAACTGTTTTTT.

This clonotype was seen ten or more times. J is TRBJ1-1 and V is TRBV7-3; the match to TRBD1 covers 7 bases. J was trimmed by 2 bases and V by 2 bases; bases with no gene match: 14. The CDR3 runs to 18 residues. Germline V gene data show CDR1 as SGHTA and CDR2 as FQGTGA. CDR3 bases: TGTGCCAGCAGCTTAGGGGAGACAGGGTTGGACCTAAACACTGAAGCTTTCTTT. Translated: CASSLGETGLDLNTEAFF.

The V gene is TRBV7-9, the J gene TRBJ2-1; D ambiguous. The CDR3 extends over 15 amino acids. Trimming pared 5 bases from V and 4 bases from J, leaving 15 bases between. Looked up from germline, CDR1 is SEHNR and CDR2 is FQNEAQ (reference sequence). The CDR3 here is CASSPTTPTYNEQFF. The CDR3 bases are TGTGCCAGCAGCCCCACAACCCCGACGTACAATGAGCAGTTCTTC.

At least ten counts were recorded for this clonotype. This chain uses TRBV7-3 with TRBJ2-3, with TRBD2 as a possible D gene (6 bases). The CDR3 runs 14 residues. In germline, CDR1 is SGHTA, CDR2 FQGTGA. V shed 4 bases and J shed 4 bases, with 12 bases lying between them. CDR3 nucleotide sequence: TGTGCCAGCAGCTCAGGAGCGGGCGCAGATACGCAGTATTTT. Its translation: CASSSGAGADTQYF.

The chain is built from TRBV27 and TRBJ1-6; 8 nucleotides align to TRBD1. The V gene end was trimmed by 2 bases and the J gene end by 7 bases; junction bases not matched to a gene: 4. Germline-derived CDR1 and CDR2 are MNHEY and SMNVEV (reference sequence). There are 15 residues in the CDR3. CDR3 in amino acids: CASSLQQGGNSPLHF. DNA of the CDR3: TGTGCCAGCAGTTTACAACAGGGGGGAAATTCACCCCTCCACTTT.

The chain employs TRBV24-1 and TRBJ2-7; TRBD1 aligns across 8 bases. The CDR3 runs 15 residues. Trimming at V came to 6 bases and at J to 0 bases, leaving 6 bases not matched to a gene. Per germline, CDR1 KGHDR and CDR2 SFDVKD. The CDR3 loop reads CATSQPGTGSYEQYF. Written as DNA, the CDR3 is TGTGCCACCAGTCAGCCCGGGACAGGCTCCTACGAGCAGTACTTC.

The genes are TRBV5-1 and TRBJ2-5; no clear D. Germline values: CDR1 SGHRS, CDR2 YFSETQ. The germline V and J ends were trimmed by 0 bases and 3 bases, with 12 bases remaining between them. The CDR3 extends over 15 amino acids. The CDR3 nucleotides are TGCGCCAGCAGCTTGGGATCCGGAGACGAAGAGACCCAGTACTTC. This translates into CASSLGSGDEETQYF.

This clonotype came up a few times. The chain combines TRBV12-3 or TRBV12-4 with TRBJ1-5, with a weak D call TRBD1 (5 bases). V was pared by 5 bases and J by 7 bases, with 21 bases between. This CDR3 is built from 16 residues. This CDR3 is CASSLTWARRGQPQHF. The CDR3, as DNA: TGTGCCAGCAGTCTGACTTGGGCCCGGAGGGGACAGCCCCAGCATTTT.